The 29 T cell receptor beta chains below come from one sample, sequenced in a study of neurological immune-mediated disorders. From the 5' RACE reads, TCRdb called clonotypes with MiXCR, one entry per CDR3 protein. This table has 50,000 to 60,000 distinct CDR3 sequences, 15% to 20% appearing once. The sample comprised PBMCs. The source of these receptors is a man aged 55 to 70 in good health.

Many counts were recorded for this clonotype. The rearrangement joins TRBV20-1 to TRBJ2-7; TRBD1 agrees at 9 bases. The germline V gene encodes CDR1 DFQATT and CDR2 SNEGSKA (reference sequence). This CDR3 has 14 amino acids. V shed 5 bases and J 6 bases; nucleotides not matched to a gene: 11. The CDR3 DNA is TGCAGTGCTGAGAGGTCGGGACAGGGACGCGAGCAGTACTTC. Translated: CSAERSGQGREQYF.

This clonotype showed up many times. The chain links TRBV5-1 to TRBJ1-1; D is possibly TRBD1 (5 bases). CDR1 is SGHRS, CDR2 YFSETQ, per germline. There are 17 residues in the CDR3. The ends were cut back, 0 bases at V and 5 bases at J, with 20 bases in the middle. CDR3 DNA sequence: TGCGCCAGCAGCTTGGGCCCCCAGGGTTCTCCGGAGACTGAAGCTTTCTTT. This codes for CASSLGPQGSPETEAFF.

In its sample, this clonotype was seen a few times. This rearrangement joins TRBV4-3 to TRBJ2-6; 10 bases align to TRBD1. The J segment lost 0 bases and the V segment lost 7 bases, leaving 9 bases of the junction unmatched. The germline gives CDR1 LGHNA, CDR2 YSLEER. This CDR3 comprises 18 residues. As DNA, the CDR3 is TGCGCCAGCACCCGCGGATGGACAGGGGGCTCTGGGGCCAACGTCCTGACTTTC. Residues: CASTRGWTGGSGANVLTF.

This clonotype was counted many times. The V gene is TRBV4-1, the J gene TRBJ1-2, with D uncertain. The CDR3 is made up of 13 amino acids. CDR1 MGHRA and CDR2 YSYEKL come from the germline V gene. Between the trimmed V and J ends, which lost 0 bases and 6 bases, there was a span of 8 bases. CDR3 nucleotides: TGCGCCAGCAGCCAAGAAGGGTTTGATGGCTACACCTTC. Its translation: CASSQEGFDGYTF.

In this sample, this clonotype turned up many times. CDR3 coding DNA: TGTGCCAGCAGTTTCCGAATATCTGGGGCCAACGTCCTGACTTTC. It translates to CASSFRISGANVLTF. J is TRBJ2-6 and V is TRBV28; no clear D. Germline V CDR1 and CDR2: MDHEN, SYDVKM. The CDR3 loop spans 15 amino acids. V was clipped by 3 bases and J by 1 base, with 7 bases between them.

This clonotype was found many times. This rearrangement joins TRBV3-1 to TRBJ1-6; tentative D call: TRBD1 (5 bases). The CDR3 sequence is 14 residues long. The ends were cut back, 2 bases at V and 10 bases at J, with 12 bases in the middle. The germline gives CDR1 LGHDT, CDR2 YNNKEL (reference sequence). CDR3 nucleotide sequence: TGTGCCAGCAGCCAAAAGGTTCAGGGCTCACCCCTCCACTTT. Its protein product is CASSQKVQGSPLHF.

This clonotype has at least ten counts. J is TRBJ2-2 and V is TRBV11-2, with D perhaps TRBD1 (5 bases). The germline CDR1 and CDR2 sequences are SGHAT and FQNNGV. The CDR3 length is 14 residues. V was shortened by 0 bases and J by 6 bases, with 8 bases between the two germline ends. The CDR3 spells CASSLDRVAGELFF. For the CDR3, the DNA is TGTGCCAGCAGCTTAGACAGGGTCGCCGGGGAGCTGTTTTTT.

Ten or more counts support this clonotype. The chain employs TRBV5-6 and TRBJ2-1; D perhaps matches TRBD2 (5 bases). Germline V gene sequence: CDR1 SGHDT, CDR2 YYEEEE. This CDR3 is built from 14 residues. Trimming shortened V by 7 bases and J by 2 bases, and 13 bases separated the two germline ends. DNA of the CDR3: TGTGCCAGCGGTCCGACCGGGGCCTACAATGAGCAGTTCTTC. Amino acid sequence: CASGPTGAYNEQFF.

This clonotype was detected many times. The chain employs TRBV20-1 and TRBJ2-1; 10 positions match TRBD2. CDR1 and CDR2 from the germline V gene are DFQATT and SNEGSKA (reference sequence). There are 16 residues in the CDR3. V was clipped by 7 bases and J by 8 bases; unmatched bases: 17. CDR3: CSVRSGSGRAGDEQFF. CDR3 coding DNA: TGCAGTGTCAGGAGCGGGAGCGGGAGGGCGGGCGATGAGCAGTTCTTC.

This clonotype was counted many times. The V gene is TRBV20-1, the J gene TRBJ2-7, with D tentatively TRBD1 (6 bases). The CDR3 sequence is 17 residues long. Trimming took 1 base from V and 0 from J, leaving 19 bases between them. Germline V gene data show CDR1 as DFQATT and CDR2 as SNEGSKA (reference sequence). The CDR3 DNA reads TGCAGTGCTAGAGTCCCTCCGACAGGCAGGAGCTCCTACGAGCAGTACTTC. This sequence encodes CSARVPPTGRSSYEQYF.

This clonotype was detected ten times or more. This chain links TRBV28 with TRBJ2-6; possible D gene TRBD2, 8 bases. Germline V CDR1 and CDR2: MDHEN, SYDVKM. This CDR3 region has 20 residues. V was trimmed by 5 bases and J by 0 bases, leaving 23 bases between them. The CDR3 DNA reads TGTGCCAGCAGTCAGGGGGGGGCACTAGCGGAGAGCTCTGGGGCCAACGTCCTGACTTTC. It codes for CASSQGGALAESSGANVLTF.

This clonotype was observed many times. The chain joins TRBV12-3 or TRBV12-4 to TRBJ2-3; D is tentatively TRBD1 or TRBD2 (5 bases each). The CDR3 extends over 14 amino acids. Trimming cost V 7 bases and J 8 bases, with 19 bases left between them. The CDR3 DNA follows: TGTGCCAGCACCCTTCGCAGGGAGTCTGGTACGCAGTATTTT. Protein sequence: CASTLRRESGTQYF.

This clonotype is medium-sized (0.01 to 0.1%) within its sample. V usage is TRBV4-2 and J usage is TRBJ2-1, with 12 nucleotides matching TRBD2. The CDR3 has 17 amino acids. After removal of 0 bases from V and 4 bases from J, the junction contained 4 bases not matched to a gene. Germline V gives CDR1 LGHNA, CDR2 YNFKEQ. CDR3 region: CASSQELAGGLYNEQFF. CDR3 DNA: TGTGCCAGCAGCCAAGAACTAGCGGGAGGACTATACAATGAGCAGTTCTTC.

The V call is TRBV18, the J call TRBJ2-1, with 13 bases fitting TRBD2. V trimming: 5 bases; J trimming: 10 bases; junction bases outside the gene matches: 8. The CDR3 spans 15 residues. Germline V gene sequence: CDR1 KGHSH, CDR2 LQKENI. The CDR3 loop reads CASSAGLAGYKEQFF. In nucleotides, the CDR3 is TGTGCCAGCTCAGCGGGACTAGCGGGATATAAGGAGCAGTTCTTC.

This clonotype was recorded a few times. The V and J genes are TRBV20-1 and TRBJ1-2; 10 positions match TRBD1. J gave up 7 bases and V 1 base, and 9 bases lay outside the gene matches. CDR3 length: 15 residues. CDR1 DFQATT and CDR2 SNEGSKA come from the germline V gene (reference sequence). This CDR3 is CSARVRQGAGFGYTF. CDR3 nucleotide sequence: TGCAGTGCTAGAGTGAGACAGGGGGCCGGTTTTGGCTACACCTTC.

About this clonotype: One end of the junction fails to match germline, which may point to a read error. This chain joins TRBV7-3 and TRBJ1-1, with 7 bases lining up with TRBD1. The length of the CDR3 is 13 residues. Germline-derived CDR1 and CDR2 are SGHTA and FQGTGA. In DNA form, the CDR3 reads TGTGTCAGCAGCCCGGACAGGCGATCGACAGCTTTCTTT. It is translated as CVSSPDRRSTAFF.

This clonotype has a count of ten or more. The chain carries TRBV28 and TRBJ2-3; weak D call: TRBD2 (5 bases). There are 17 residues in the CDR3. The germline V and J ends were trimmed by 2 bases and 1 base, with 16 bases remaining between them. The germline V gene encodes CDR1 MDHEN and CDR2 SYDVKM. CDR3 coding DNA: TGTGCCAGCAGTTTAAGGTCGGGATCAAGTGGCACAGATACGCAGTATTTT. Translated: CASSLRSGSSGTDTQYF.

Many counts were recorded for this clonotype. V is TRBV5-6 and J is TRBJ2-3, with 8 bases that match TRBD2. Losses at the gene ends were 7 bases for V and 2 bases for J; bases not matched to a gene: 6. This CDR3 region has 14 residues. Germline CDR1 and CDR2: SGHDT and YYEEEE. The CDR3 spells CASYGLADTDTQYF. CDR3 in DNA: TGTGCCAGCTACGGACTAGCAGACACAGATACGCAGTATTTT.

This clonotype occurred many times. This chain links TRBV5-1 with TRBJ2-3; 10 positions agree with TRBD1. J lost 3 bases, V lost 5 bases, and 9 bases had no gene match. The CDR3 sequence is 16 residues long. The germline CDR1 and CDR2 sequences are SGHRS and YFSETQ. CDR3 sequence reads: CASRTGTGDRTDTQYF. CDR3 bases: TGCGCCAGCAGAACCGGGACAGGGGATAGGACAGATACGCAGTATTTT. The full variable domain, with the rest looked up from reference TRBV5-1 and TRBJ2-3, is KAGVTQTPRYLIKTRGQQVTLSCSPISGHRSVSWYQQTPGQGLQFLFEYFSETQRNKGNFPGRFSGRQFSNSRSEMNVSTLELGDSALYLCASRTGTGDRTDTQYFGPGTRLTVL.

This clonotype has more than one count but fewer than ten. The CDR3 bases are TGTGCCAGCAGCTTTGGTTTCCGGGACCGACGCACTGAAGCTTTCTTT. The encoded protein is CASSFGFRDRRTEAFF. This chain joins TRBV7-2 and TRBJ1-1; possible D gene TRBD1, 5 bases. The CDR3 is 16 residues long. Looked up from germline, CDR1 is SGHTA and CDR2 is FQGNSA. V was shortened by 3 bases and J by 4 bases, with 18 bases between the two germline ends.

This clonotype was recorded at least ten times. The CDR3 DNA reads as TGTGCCAGCAGCCGTGATCCGGGGGGGAATGAGCAGTTCTTC. This translates into CASSRDPGGNEQFF. V and J are TRBV5-6 and TRBJ2-1; TRBD2 matches at 8 bases. CDR3 size: 14 residues. Trimming took 4 bases from V and 7 from J; bases not matched to a gene: 7. The germline V gene has CDR1 SGHDT and CDR2 YYEEEE.

This clonotype was seen repeatedly, ten times or more. This chain uses TRBV3-1 with TRBJ2-7; the match to TRBD2 covers 9 bases. Trimming took 4 bases from V and 5 from J; bases not matched to a gene: 9. This CDR3 is 15 amino acids long. Germline lookup yields CDR1 LGHDT and CDR2 YNNKEL (reference sequence). The CDR3 loop is CASSPYSGRTNEQYF. CDR3 nucleotides: TGTGCCAGCAGCCCTTATAGCGGGAGAACTAACGAGCAGTACTTC.

The table lists this clonotype with many counts. The V gene is TRBV6-6, the J gene TRBJ1-5, with a weak D call TRBD1 (5 bases). V shed 11 bases and J shed 9 bases, with 23 bases lying between them. Germline CDR1 MNHNY, CDR2 SVGAGI (reference sequence). There are 14 residues in the CDR3. This CDR3 is CAGGVGDQGWPQHF. The CDR3 DNA sequence: TGTGCCGGGGGGGTCGGGGACCAAGGTTGGCCCCAGCATTTT.

This clonotype has ten or more counts. J is TRBJ2-7 and V is TRBV29-1; D is perhaps TRBD2 (7 bases). The CDR3 is made up of 12 amino acids. Trimming left V 6 bases short and J 7 bases short, with 16 bases between. Germline V gives CDR1 SQVTM, CDR2 ANQGSEA. CDR3 amino acids: CSVEGGGREQYF. CDR3 in DNA: TGCAGCGTCGAGGGGGGAGGGCGGGAGCAGTACTTC.

This clonotype occurred many times. The chain couples TRBV5-4 to TRBJ2-1; a weak D match, TRBD2 (6 bases). The CDR3 extends over 13 amino acids. Per the germline V gene, CDR1 is SGHNT and CDR2 is YYREEE (reference sequence). CDR3 nucleotide sequence: TGTGCTTTCTCAAGCGGGCTTTACAATGAGCAGTTCTTC. It translates to CAFSSGLYNEQFF.

This clonotype was seen more than once but under ten times. The chain employs TRBV7-7 and TRBJ2-4; 13 bases fit TRBD2. The CDR3 consists of 19 residues. The germline gives CDR1 SSHAT, CDR2 FNYEAQ (reference sequence). The V and J ends lost 2 bases and 7 bases, in that order; junction bases with no gene match: 14. The CDR3 DNA follows: TGTGCCAGCAGCTTATTGAGGGACCACACGGGACTAGCGGGGAACATTCAGTACTTC. As protein: CASSLLRDHTGLAGNIQYF. The full variable domain, in which reference TRBV7-7 and TRBJ2-4 provide the parts outside the CDR3, is GAGVSQSPRYKVTKRGQDVTLRCDPISSHATLYWYQQALGQGPEFLTYFNYEAQPDKSGLPSDRFSAERPEGSISTLTIQRTEQRDSAMYRCASSLLRDHTGLAGNIQYFGAGTRLSVL.

CDR3 DNA: TGTGCCAGCAGCCCACGCGGGGGACAGGGTGGGAATGAGCAGTTCTTC. It codes for CASSPRGGQGGNEQFF. The chain combines TRBV9 with TRBJ2-1, with TRBD1 matching over 9 bases. Germline CDR1 SGDLS, CDR2 YYNGEE. V dropped 4 bases and J dropped 7; count of bases not matched to a gene: 12. This CDR3 is built from 16 residues.

This clonotype has a count of ten or more. The rearrangement joins TRBV5-5 to TRBJ1-5; D unclear. The CDR3 has 15 residues. Germline V CDR1 and CDR2: SGHKS, YYEKEE (reference sequence). Trimming stripped 0 bases from V and 2 bases from J, with 9 bases between. This chain's CDR3 is CASSLGGSGNQPQHF. In DNA form, the CDR3 reads TGTGCCAGCAGCTTGGGAGGTTCTGGCAATCAGCCCCAGCATTTT.

Ten or more counts support this clonotype. This rearrangement joins TRBV20-1 to TRBJ2-5; D ambiguous. The CDR3 sequence is 18 residues long. The germline CDR1 and CDR2 sequences are DFQATT and SNEGSKA (reference sequence). Trimming cost V 0 bases and J 0 bases, with 20 bases left between them. This chain's CDR3 is CSARDTDRLTTYQETQYF. As DNA, the CDR3 is TGCAGTGCTAGAGATACGGACCGCCTAACCACGTACCAAGAGACCCAGTACTTC.